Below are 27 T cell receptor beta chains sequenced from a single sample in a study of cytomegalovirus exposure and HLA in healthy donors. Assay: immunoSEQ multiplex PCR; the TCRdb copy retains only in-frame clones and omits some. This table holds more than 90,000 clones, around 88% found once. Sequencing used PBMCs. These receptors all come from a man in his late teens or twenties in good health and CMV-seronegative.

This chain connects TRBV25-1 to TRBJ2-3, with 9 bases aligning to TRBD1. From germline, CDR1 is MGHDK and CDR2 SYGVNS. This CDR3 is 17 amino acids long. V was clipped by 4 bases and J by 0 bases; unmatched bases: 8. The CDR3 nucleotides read TGTGCCAGCAGTGGGGGGGCCGGGACAGGGAGCACAGATACGCAGTATTTT. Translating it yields CASSGGAGTGSTDTQYF.

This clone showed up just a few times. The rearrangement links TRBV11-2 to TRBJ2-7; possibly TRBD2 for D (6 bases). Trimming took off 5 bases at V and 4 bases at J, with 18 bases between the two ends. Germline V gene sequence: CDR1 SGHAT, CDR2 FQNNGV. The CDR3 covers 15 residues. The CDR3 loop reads CASSPGTAIGYEQYF. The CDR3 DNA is TGTGCCAGCAGCCCCGGGACTGCGATAGGGTACGAGCAGTACTTC.

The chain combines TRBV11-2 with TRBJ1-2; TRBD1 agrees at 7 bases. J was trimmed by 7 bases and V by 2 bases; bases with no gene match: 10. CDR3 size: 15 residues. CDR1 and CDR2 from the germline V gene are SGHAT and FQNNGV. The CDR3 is CASSLTRQGVGGYTF. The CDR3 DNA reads TGTGCCAGCAGCTTAACGAGACAGGGTGTTGGTGGCTACACCTTC.

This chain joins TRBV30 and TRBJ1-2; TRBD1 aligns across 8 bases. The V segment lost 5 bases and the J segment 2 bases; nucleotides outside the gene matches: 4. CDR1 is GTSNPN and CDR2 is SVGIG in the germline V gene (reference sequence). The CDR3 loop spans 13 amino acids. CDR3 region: CAWGDRHNYGYTF. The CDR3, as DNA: TGTGCCTGGGGGGACAGGCACAACTATGGCTACACCTTC. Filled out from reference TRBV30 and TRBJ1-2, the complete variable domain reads SQTIHQWPATLVQPVGSPLSLECTVEGTSNPNLYWYRQAAGRGLQLLFYSVGIGQISSEVPQNLSASRPQDRQFILSSKKLLLSDSGFYLCAWGDRHNYGYTFGSGTRLTVV.

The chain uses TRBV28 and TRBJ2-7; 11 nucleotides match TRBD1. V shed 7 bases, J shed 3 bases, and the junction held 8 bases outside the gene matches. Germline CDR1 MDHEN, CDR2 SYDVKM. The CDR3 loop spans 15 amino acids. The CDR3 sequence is CASNTAGTGGYEQYF. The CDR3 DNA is TGTGCCAGCAACACGGCCGGGACAGGGGGCTACGAGCAGTACTTC.

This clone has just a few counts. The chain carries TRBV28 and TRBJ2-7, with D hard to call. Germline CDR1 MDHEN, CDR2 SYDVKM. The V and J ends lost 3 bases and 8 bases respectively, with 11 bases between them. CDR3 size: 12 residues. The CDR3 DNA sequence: TGTGCCAGCAGTTTTTCCTCATACAAGCAGTACTTC. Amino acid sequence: CASSFSSYKQYF.

In nucleotides, the CDR3 is TGTGCCAGCAGCTTGGTGGGGGACACAGACTCTGGAAACACCATATATTTT. Translated: CASSLVGDTDSGNTIYF. This chain joins TRBV5-6 and TRBJ1-3; tentatively, D is TRBD1 (6 bases). CDR1 SGHDT and CDR2 YYEEEE come from the germline V gene. CDR3 length: 17 residues. V lost 0 bases and J 0 bases, leaving 13 bases between the germline ends.

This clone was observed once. The DNA for the CDR3 is TGCGCCAGCAGCCAAGTAGTAAGCGGGGGGAGCACAGATACGCAGTATTTT. The encoded protein is CASSQVVSGGSTDTQYF. J is TRBJ2-3 and V is TRBV4-3; 9 nucleotides line up with TRBD2. V was pared by 1 base and J by 0 bases, with 5 bases of the junction left unmatched. The CDR3 totals 17 residues. Germline CDR1 LGHNA, CDR2 YSLEER.

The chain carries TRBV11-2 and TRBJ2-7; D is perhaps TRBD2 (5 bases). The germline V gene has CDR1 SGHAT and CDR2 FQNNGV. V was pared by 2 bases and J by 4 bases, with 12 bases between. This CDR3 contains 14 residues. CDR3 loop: CASSLSAGVYEQYF. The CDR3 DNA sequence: TGTGCCAGCAGCTTATCCGCCGGGGTTTACGAGCAGTACTTC.

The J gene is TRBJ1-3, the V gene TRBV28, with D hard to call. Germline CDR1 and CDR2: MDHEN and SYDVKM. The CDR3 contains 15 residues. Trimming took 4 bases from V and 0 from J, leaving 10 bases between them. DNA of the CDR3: TGTGCCAGCAGTTCGGACTGGAGCTCTGGAAACACCATATATTTT. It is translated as CASSSDWSSGNTIYF.

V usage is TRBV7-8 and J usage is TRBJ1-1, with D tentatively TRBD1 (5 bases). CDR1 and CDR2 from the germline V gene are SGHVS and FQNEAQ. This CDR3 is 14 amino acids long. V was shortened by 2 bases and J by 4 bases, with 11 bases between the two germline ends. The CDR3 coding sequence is TGTGCCAGCAGCTTATTTGGGAGGGGCACTGAAGCTTTCTTT. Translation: CASSLFGRGTEAFF. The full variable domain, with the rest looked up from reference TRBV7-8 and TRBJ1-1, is GAGVSQSPRYKVAKRGQDVALRCDPISGHVSLFWYQQALGQGPEFLTYFQNEAQLDKSGLPSDRFFAERPEGSVSTLKIQRTQQEDSAVYLCASSLFGRGTEAFFGQGTRLTVV.

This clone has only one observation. In nucleotides, the CDR3 is TGCGCCAGCAGCCGGGGGGTCGGATCCGAAGCTTTCTTT. Its protein product is CASSRGVGSEAFF. The V call is TRBV4-1, the J call TRBJ1-1; TRBD1 is a possible D gene (5 bases). Germline values: CDR1 MGHRA, CDR2 YSYEKL. The CDR3 loop spans 13 amino acids. V dropped 4 bases and J dropped 8 bases, with 14 bases sitting between them.

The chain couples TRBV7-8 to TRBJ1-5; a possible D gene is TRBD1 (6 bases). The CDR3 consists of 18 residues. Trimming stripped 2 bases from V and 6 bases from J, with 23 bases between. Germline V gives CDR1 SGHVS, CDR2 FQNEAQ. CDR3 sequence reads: CASSLYRSAGDLGQPQHF. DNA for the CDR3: TGTGCCAGCAGCTTATATCGCTCGGCAGGGGATCTTGGTCAGCCCCAGCATTTT.

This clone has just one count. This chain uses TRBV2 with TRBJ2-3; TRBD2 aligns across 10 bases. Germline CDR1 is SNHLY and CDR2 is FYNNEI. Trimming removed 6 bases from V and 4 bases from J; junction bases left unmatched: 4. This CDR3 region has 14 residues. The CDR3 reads CASSLAGVADTQYF. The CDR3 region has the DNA TGTGCCAGCAGCCTAGCGGGAGTCGCAGATACGCAGTATTTT.

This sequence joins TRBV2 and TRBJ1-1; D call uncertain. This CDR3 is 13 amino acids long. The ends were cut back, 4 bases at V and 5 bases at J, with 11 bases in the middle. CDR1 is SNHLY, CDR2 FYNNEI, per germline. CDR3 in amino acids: CASSVSPRTEAFF. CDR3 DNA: TGTGCCAGCAGTGTTAGCCCACGGACTGAAGCTTTCTTT.

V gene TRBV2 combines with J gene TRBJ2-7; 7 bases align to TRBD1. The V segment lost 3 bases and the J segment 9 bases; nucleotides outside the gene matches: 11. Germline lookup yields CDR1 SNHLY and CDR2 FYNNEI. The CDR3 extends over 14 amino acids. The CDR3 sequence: CASSDRQGLFRQYF. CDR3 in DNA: TGTGCCAGCAGTGATAGACAGGGATTGTTCCGGCAGTACTTC. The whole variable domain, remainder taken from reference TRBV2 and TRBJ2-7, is EPEVTQTPSHQVTQMGQEVILRCVPISNHLYFYWYRQILGQKVEFLVSFYNNEISEKSEIFDDQFSVERPDGSNFTLKIRSTKLEDSAMYFCASSDRQGLFRQYFGPGTRLTVT.

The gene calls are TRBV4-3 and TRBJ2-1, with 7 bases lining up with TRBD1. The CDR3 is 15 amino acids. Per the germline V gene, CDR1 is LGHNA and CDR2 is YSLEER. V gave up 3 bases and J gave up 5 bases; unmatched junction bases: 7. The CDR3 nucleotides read TGCGCCAGCAGCCAGTGGAGGACAGGAGACAATGAGCAGTTCTTC. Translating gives CASSQWRTGDNEQFF.

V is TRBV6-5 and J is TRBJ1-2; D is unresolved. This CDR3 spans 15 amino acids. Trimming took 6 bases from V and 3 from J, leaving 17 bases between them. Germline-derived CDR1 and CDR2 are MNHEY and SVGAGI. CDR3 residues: CASSGGQPGDYGYTF. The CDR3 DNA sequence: TGTGCCAGCAGCGGAGGGCAGCCCGGCGACTATGGCTACACCTTC.

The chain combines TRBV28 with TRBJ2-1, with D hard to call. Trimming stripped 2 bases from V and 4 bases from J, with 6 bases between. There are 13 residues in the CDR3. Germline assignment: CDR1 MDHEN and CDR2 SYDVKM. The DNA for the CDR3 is TGTGCCAGCAGTTTAAGCACTTACAATGAGCAGTTCTTC. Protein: CASSLSTYNEQFF.

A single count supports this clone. The chain's CDR3 is CASSLVGSGGRTYEQYF. As DNA, the CDR3 is TGCGCCAGCAGCTTGGTGGGTAGCGGGGGGCGGACCTACGAGCAGTACTTC. V and J are TRBV5-1 and TRBJ2-7; 10 nucleotides line up with TRBD2. The ends lost 0 bases at V and 2 bases at J; junction bases unmatched: 8. Germline-derived CDR1 and CDR2 are SGHRS and YFSETQ. This CDR3 is 17 amino acids long. Full variable domain (remainder filled in from reference TRBV5-1 and TRBJ2-7): KAGVTQTPRYLIKTRGQQVTLSCSPISGHRSVSWYQQTPGQGLQFLFEYFSETQRNKGNFPGRFSGRQFSNSRSEMNVSTLELGDSALYLCASSLVGSGGRTYEQYFGPGTRLTVT.

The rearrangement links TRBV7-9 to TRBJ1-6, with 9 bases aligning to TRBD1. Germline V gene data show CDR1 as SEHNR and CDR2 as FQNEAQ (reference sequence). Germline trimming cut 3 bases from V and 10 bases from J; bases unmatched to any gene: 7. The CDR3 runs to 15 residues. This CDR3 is CASSFTGGARSPLHF. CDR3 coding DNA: TGTGCCAGCAGCTTTACAGGGGGCGCGCGATCACCCCTCCACTTT.

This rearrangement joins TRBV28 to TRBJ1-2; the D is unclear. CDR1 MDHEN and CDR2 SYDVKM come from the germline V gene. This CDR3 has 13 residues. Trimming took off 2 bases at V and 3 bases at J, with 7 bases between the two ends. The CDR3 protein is CASSLVRDYGYTF. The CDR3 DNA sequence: TGTGCCAGCAGTTTAGTCCGGGACTATGGCTACACCTTC.

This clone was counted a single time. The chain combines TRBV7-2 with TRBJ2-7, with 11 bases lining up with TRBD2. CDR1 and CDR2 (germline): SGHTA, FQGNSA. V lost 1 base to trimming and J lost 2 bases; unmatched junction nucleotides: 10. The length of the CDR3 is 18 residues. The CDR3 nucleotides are TGTGCCAGCAGCTTAGTAGTCCCACTAGCGGGAGTTCCCTACGAGCAGTACTTC. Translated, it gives CASSLVVPLAGVPYEQYF.

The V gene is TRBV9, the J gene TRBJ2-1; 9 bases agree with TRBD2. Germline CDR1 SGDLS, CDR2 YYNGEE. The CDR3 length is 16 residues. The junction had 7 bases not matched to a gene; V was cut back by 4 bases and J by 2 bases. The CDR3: CASSSQRGAPYNEQFF. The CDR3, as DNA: TGTGCCAGCAGCTCCCAGCGGGGGGCCCCCTACAATGAGCAGTTCTTC. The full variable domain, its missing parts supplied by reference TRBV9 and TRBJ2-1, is DSGVTQTPKHLITATGQRVTLRCSPRSGDLSVYWYQQSLDQGLQFLIQYYNGEERAKGNILERFSAQQFPDLHSELNLSSLELGDSALYFCASSSQRGAPYNEQFFGPGTRLTVL.

The CDR3 is CASSLGAGSTDTQYF. The CDR3 region has the DNA TGTGCCAGCAGCTTGGGAGCGGGGAGCACAGATACGCAGTATTTT. J is TRBJ2-3 and V is TRBV5-5; the match to TRBD2 covers 7 bases. J was trimmed by 0 bases and V by 0 bases; bases with no gene match: 1. The CDR3 length is 15 residues. From germline, CDR1 is SGHKS and CDR2 YYEKEE (reference sequence).

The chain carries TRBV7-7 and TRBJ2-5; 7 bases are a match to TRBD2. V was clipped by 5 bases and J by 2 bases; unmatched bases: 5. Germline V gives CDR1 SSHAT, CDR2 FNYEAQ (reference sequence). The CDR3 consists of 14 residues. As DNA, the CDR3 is TGTGCCAGCAGCCGAAGCGGGAAACAAGAGACCCAGTACTTC. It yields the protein CASSRSGKQETQYF.

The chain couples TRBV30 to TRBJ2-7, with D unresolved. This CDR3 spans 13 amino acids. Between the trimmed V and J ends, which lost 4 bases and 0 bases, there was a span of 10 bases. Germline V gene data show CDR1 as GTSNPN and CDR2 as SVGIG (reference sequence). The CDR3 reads CAWTQATSYEQYF. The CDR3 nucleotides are TGTGCCTGGACTCAGGCTACCTCCTACGAGCAGTACTTC.